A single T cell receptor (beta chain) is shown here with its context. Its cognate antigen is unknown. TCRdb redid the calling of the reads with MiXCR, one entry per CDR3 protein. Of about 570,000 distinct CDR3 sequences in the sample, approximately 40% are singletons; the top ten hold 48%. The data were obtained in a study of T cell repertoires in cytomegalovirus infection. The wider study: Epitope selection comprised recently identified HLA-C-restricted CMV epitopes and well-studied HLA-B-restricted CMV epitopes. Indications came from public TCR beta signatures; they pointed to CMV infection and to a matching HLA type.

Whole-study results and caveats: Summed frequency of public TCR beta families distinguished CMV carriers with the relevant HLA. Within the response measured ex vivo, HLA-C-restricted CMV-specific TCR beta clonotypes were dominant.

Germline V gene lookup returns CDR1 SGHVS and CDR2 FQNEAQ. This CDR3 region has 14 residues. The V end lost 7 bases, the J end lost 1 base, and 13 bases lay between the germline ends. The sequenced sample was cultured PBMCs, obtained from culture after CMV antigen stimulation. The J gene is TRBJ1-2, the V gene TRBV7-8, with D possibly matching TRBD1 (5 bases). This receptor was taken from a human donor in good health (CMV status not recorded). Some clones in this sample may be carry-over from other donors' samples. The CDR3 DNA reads TGTGCCAGCACCCAAGGGGCAGTTAACTATGGCTACACCTTC. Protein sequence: CASTQGAVNYGYTF.